This record concerns one TCR beta chain sequence. At least ten counts were recorded for this clonotype. Its specific antigen is unknown. The sample holds no much larger clone one base away, and base qualities are not on file. The treatment or condition label here, explained by the study, means: in vitro stimulation with specific CMV peptide epitopes to enrich CMV-specific T cells. This specimen comes from a study of T cell repertoires in cytomegalovirus infection (dated by TCRdb to the late 2010s). With respect to the entire study: Peptide stimulations targeted recently identified HLA-C-restricted CMV epitopes, whose presentation resists viral immunomodulation, together with well-studied HLA-B-restricted epitopes. Because public TCR beta signatures pointed to carriage of CMV infection together with the matching HLA type, the HLA type of each donor mattered for the analysis.

The CDR3 sequence holds 14 residues, the cysteine and phenylalanine included. Only CDR3 DNA is held: 42 bases, read in frame from base 1. As encoded in the germline V gene (reference sequence), CDR1 is SEHNR while CDR2 is FQNEAQ. V is clipped by 5 bases and J by 1 base, and the sequence between their germline boundaries is 11 bases long. What the work shows at the level of the full study, not this receptor alone: Cumulative frequency of public TCR beta family members discriminated carriers of CMV infection plus the relevant HLA type in this cohort and an independent 352-donor cohort. The ex vivo response was dominated by HLA-C-restricted CMV-specific TCR beta clonotypes, and the single most frequent clonotype in two of eight donors was supplied by these HLA-C-restricted clonotypes.

TCRdb names Illumina HiSeq 1500 as the instrument used. The public reads were reprocessed in TCRdb via fastp at Q25 and MiXCR, keeping in-frame beta chains. Each entry merges the rows of one CDR3 protein and shows their most common DNA and genes. This sample gives 700,000 to 900,000 distinct CDR3 sequences in total; 25% to 30% of them show up just once. Roughly 13% of the sample comes from the top ten. Recombination linked TRBV7-9 to TRBJ1-1, with the D gene call left open. The TCR comes from a human donor in good health (CMV status not recorded). Some clones in this sample may be carry-over from other donors' samples. Sequencing was performed on cultured CD8+ T cells from PBMCs, taken from culture after CMV antigen stimulation. CDR3 protein: CASSGPPRNTEAFF. In nucleotides, the sequence is TGTGCCAGCAGCGGACCCCCCCGGAACACTGAAGCTTTCTTT.